The 31 T cell receptor beta chains presented below share a single source sample, sequenced in a study of tumor-infiltrating lymphocytes in glioblastoma multiforme. TCRB libraries came from RNA via three nested multiplex PCR rounds. TCRdb re-analysed the multiplex PCR reads in MiXCR, keeping a single row per CDR3 protein. The sample lists over 10,000 distinct CDR3 sequences, 64% occurring once. What was sequenced was brain tumor tissue. These receptors all come from a male donor with glioblastoma.

Concerning this clonotype itself: One junction end does not reproduce the germline sequence, and a read error may be involved. This rearrangement joins TRBV6-2 or TRBV6-3 to TRBJ1-5; D is perhaps TRBD1 (6 bases). In germline, CDR1 is MNHEY, CDR2 SVGEGT. CDR3 size: 13 residues. CDR3 DNA: TGTACCAGCACCGTGGACAGCCATCAGCCCCAGCATTTT. Protein product: CTSTVDSHQPQHF.

This rearrangement joins TRBV12-3 or TRBV12-4 to TRBJ1-2, with a tentative D call TRBD1 (6 bases). The V and J ends lost 4 bases and 6 bases respectively, with 12 bases between them. The CDR3 is 13 residues long. CDR3 sequence (DNA): TGTGCCAGCAGTTGGGACGAGGGGGATGGCTACACCTTC. Translation gives CASSWDEGDGYTF.

This clonotype was recorded a few times. This could be a read error, since a much larger clone is one nucleotide away. CDR3 protein: CASSLEERGESPLYF. The CDR3 nucleotides read TGCGCCAGCAGCTTGGAAGAGAGGGGCGAGTCACCCCTCTACTTT. The chain employs TRBV5-1 and TRBJ1-6, with D possibly matching TRBD1 (5 bases). CDR3 length equals 15 residues. From germline, CDR1 is SGHRS and CDR2 YFSETQ.

This clonotype qualifies as medium-sized. V usage is TRBV28 and J usage is TRBJ2-3, with 8 bases lining up with TRBD2. CDR3 size: 15 residues. Germline CDR1 reads MDHEN; CDR2 reads SYDVKM. Trimming cost V 2 bases and J 3 bases; bases outside gene matches: 4. Written as DNA, the CDR3 is TGTGCCAGCAGTTTACCTAGCGGGTTAACAGATACGCAGTATTTT. This sequence encodes CASSLPSGLTDTQYF.

This sequence joins TRBV6-5 and TRBJ2-3; 7 bases align to TRBD2. This CDR3 comprises 16 residues. The germline CDR1 and CDR2 sequences are MNHEY and SVGAGI. The V segment lost 2 bases and the J segment 0 bases; nucleotides outside the gene matches: 5. The CDR3 region has the DNA TGTGCCAGCAGTTACATGGGCGGGGGAAGCACAGATACGCAGTATTTT. Translated: CASSYMGGGSTDTQYF.

As regards this clonotype: Sequence at one end of the junction differs from germline and may be a read error. This chain connects TRBV28 to TRBJ2-7; tentatively, D is TRBD2 (6 bases). Germline loops: CDR1 MDHEN, CDR2 SYDVKM. The CDR3 runs to 12 residues. CDR3 sequence: CVSSPAGYGQYF. The CDR3, as DNA: TGTGTCAGCAGCCCCGCGGGGTACGGGCAGTACTTC. The variable domain in full, with the rest retrieved from reference TRBV28 and TRBJ2-7, is DVKVTQSSRYLVKRTGEKVFLECVQDMDHENMFWYRQDPGLGLRLIYFSYDVKMKEKGDIPEGYSVSREKKERFSLILESASTNQTSMYLCVSSPAGYGQYFGPGTRLTVT.

This clonotype occurred many times. V gene TRBV5-8 combines with J gene TRBJ2-7; 7 positions match TRBD1. With V trimmed by 4 bases and J by 9 bases, 10 bases remained unmatched. Germline CDR1 and CDR2: SGHTS and YDEGEE. The CDR3 totals 13 residues. CDR3 amino acids: CASSPGQTDGQYF. The CDR3 bases are TGTGCCAGCAGCCCGGGACAGACCGACGGGCAGTACTTC.

This chain joins TRBV20-1 and TRBJ2-1; no definite D call. Trimming stripped 0 bases from V and 0 bases from J, with 9 bases between. Germline V gene lookup returns CDR1 DFQATT and CDR2 SNEGSKA (reference sequence). The CDR3 loop spans 15 amino acids. The CDR3 DNA reads TGCAGTGCTAGAGATGACGGAAGCTCCTACAATGAGCAGTTCTTC. This encodes CSARDDGSSYNEQFF.

Regarding this clonotype: A much larger clone lies one base from this, so it may be a read error. V gene TRBV6-6 combines with J gene TRBJ2-3; 10 bases are a match to TRBD2. The CDR3 totals 18 residues. V shed 0 bases and J 7 bases; nucleotides not matched to a gene: 13. Per germline, CDR1 MNHNY and CDR2 SVGAGI (reference sequence). Here the CDR3 DNA reads TGTGCCAGCAGTTACTCGTGGACTAGCGGTTCCCGAGGATATACGCAGTATTTT. This sequence encodes CASSYSWTSGSRGYTQYF.

V and J are TRBV6-6 and TRBJ1-2; D is possibly TRBD1 (5 bases). The CDR3 extends over 14 amino acids. Per the germline V gene, CDR1 is MNHNY and CDR2 is SVGAGI (reference sequence). V lost 1 base to trimming and J lost 7 bases, with 13 bases between them. CDR3 in DNA: TGTGCCAGCAGTTACTGGACACCAGGGAGTGGCTACACCTTC. Translated: CASSYWTPGSGYTF.

Comment on this clonotype: One junction end does not reproduce the germline sequence, and a read error may be involved. The rearrangement uses TRBV20-1 and TRBJ2-2, with D perhaps assigned TRBD1 or TRBD2 (6 bases each). The CDR3 has 13 amino acids. Per the germline V gene, CDR1 is DFQATT and CDR2 is SNEGSKA (reference sequence). The CDR3 DNA reads TGCAGTGATACCGGGGGCGGCACCGGGGAGCTCTTTTTT. Its protein is CSDTGGGTGELFF.

This clonotype was counted only a few times. The chain links TRBV11-2 to TRBJ2-7; D unclear. Trimming removed 2 bases at V and 6 bases at J, with 11 bases between. Looked up from germline, CDR1 is SGHAT and CDR2 is FQNNGV. The CDR3 length is 13 residues. CDR3 DNA: TGTGCCAGCAGCTTAAGGGTTATCTCCGAGCAGTACTTC. Translating it yields CASSLRVISEQYF.

Only one count was recorded for this clonotype. Germline and junction disagree at one end, which may indicate a read error. The rearrangement joins TRBV10-3 to TRBJ2-5, with D perhaps matching TRBD1 (6 bases). The CDR3 runs to 15 residues. Germline V gene data show CDR1 as ENHRY and CDR2 as SYGVKD. CDR3 in amino acids: CATCLDRRRQETQCF. The CDR3 nucleotides are TGTGCCACCTGTCTAGACAGGAGGCGCCAAGAGACCCAGTGCTTC.

This chain joins TRBV5-1 and TRBJ1-1, with D possibly matching TRBD1 (5 bases). Germline CDR1 SGHRS, CDR2 YFSETQ. V gave up 0 bases and J gave up 4 bases, with 16 bases separating them. This CDR3 has 16 amino acids. CDR3 bases: TGCGCCAGCAGCTTGGGGGATGATGGGGGAGTCACTGAAGCTTTCTTT. This codes for CASSLGDDGGVTEAFF.

This clonotype came up many times. The chain couples TRBV28 to TRBJ1-1, with a tentative D call TRBD1 (5 bases). Germline V lookup: CDR1 MDHEN, CDR2 SYDVKM. The CDR3 loop spans 13 amino acids. Trimming stripped 3 bases from V and 4 bases from J, with 9 bases between. The CDR3 sequence is CASSLGGTTEAFF. The CDR3 DNA sequence: TGTGCCAGCAGTTTGGGGGGGACCACTGAAGCTTTCTTT. The full variable domain, with the rest looked up from reference TRBV28 and TRBJ1-1, is DVKVTQSSRYLVKRTGEKVFLECVQDMDHENMFWYRQDPGLGLRLIYFSYDVKMKEKGDIPEGYSVSREKKERFSLILESASTNQTSMYLCASSLGGTTEAFFGQGTRLTVV.

J is TRBJ2-3 and V is TRBV11-2, with 7 bases that match TRBD2. From germline, CDR1 is SGHAT and CDR2 FQNNGV. The CDR3 covers 15 residues. J was trimmed by 2 bases and V by 8 bases; bases with no gene match: 10. CDR3 residues: CASRPAGRTTDTQYF. DNA for the CDR3: TGTGCCAGCCGACCAGCGGGGCGAACCACAGATACGCAGTATTTT. The full variable domain, in which reference TRBV11-2 and TRBJ2-3 provide the parts outside the CDR3, is EAGVAQSPRYKIIEKRQSVAFWCNPISGHATLYWYQQILGQGPKLLIQFQNNGVVDDSQLPKDRFSAERLKGVDSTLKIQPAKLEDSAVYLCASRPAGRTTDTQYFGPGTRLTVL.

Turning to this clonotype: The DNA is omitted, as the CDR3 cannot be located on it reliably, and the CDR3 follows TCRdb's listing. CDR3 region: CANSLVGGGSWADVLSF. The V and J genes are TRBV7-8 and TRBJ2-6; TRBD1 reflects the table's D call only, with no check against the DNA. Germline loops: CDR1 SGHVS, CDR2 FQNEAQ. The CDR3 has 17 amino acids, counting both end residues.

For this clonotype: One end of the junction is discordant with germline, which a read error may explain. This chain connects TRBV7-9 to TRBJ2-5; D may be TRBD1 or TRBD2 (5 bases each). The V gene's germline CDR1 is SEHNR and CDR2 FQNEAQ (reference sequence). CDR3 length: 17 residues. As DNA, the CDR3 is TGTGCCACCAGCTTAGTTGGTCAACAGAGAGCAAGGGACACCCAGTACTTC. This sequence encodes CATSLVGQQRARDTQYF.

This clonotype has a count of ten or more. Written as DNA, the CDR3 is TGTGCCAGCTCACCCCAGCATACCGGGGACTACGAGCAGTACTTC. This gives the protein CASSPQHTGDYEQYF. The chain links TRBV18 to TRBJ2-7, with D maybe TRBD2 (5 bases). From germline, CDR1 is KGHSH and CDR2 LQKENI. V was shortened by 3 bases and J by 3 bases, with 15 bases between the two germline ends. The length of the CDR3 is 15 residues.

The CDR3 region is CASTSDIIGELFF. CDR3 coding DNA: TGTGCCAGCACCTCAGATATCATCGGGGAGCTGTTTTTT. The J gene is TRBJ2-2, the V gene TRBV11-3, with D hard to call. The germline V gene encodes CDR1 SGHNT and CDR2 YENEEA. With 7 bases removed from V and 7 bases from J, the gap between germline ends came to 13 bases. The CDR3 runs to 13 residues.

The chain recombines TRBV20-1 with TRBJ1-2; D is unclear. CDR3 length: 13 residues. Trimming removed 3 bases from V and 7 bases from J, with 15 bases in between. Germline loops: CDR1 DFQATT, CDR2 SNEGSKA (reference sequence). CDR3 sequence reads: CSASGRLDCGYTF. The CDR3 DNA is TGCAGTGCTAGTGGGAGGCTAGACTGTGGCTACACCTTC.

On this clonotype: Lacking the conserved final phenylalanine or tryptophan, this CDR3 likely reflects a read error. The limits of the CDR3 on the DNA are not certain, so only TCRdb's listed CDR3 is given. The gene calls are TRBV10-3 and TRBJ2-7. A total of 13 residues make up the CDR3, ends included. Per germline, CDR1 ENHRY and CDR2 SYGVKD. CDR3 residues: CAISAGGNYEQHL.

The genes are TRBV11-2 and TRBJ2-7; D is possibly TRBD1 (6 bases). The CDR3 runs 15 residues. V was pared by 0 bases and J by 6 bases, with 15 bases between. Germline CDR1 and CDR2: SGHAT and FQNNGV. The CDR3 region is CASSLDKGGRCEQYF. For the CDR3, the DNA is TGTGCCAGCAGCTTAGATAAAGGGGGAAGGTGCGAGCAGTACTTC.

The chain joins TRBV28 to TRBJ1-6; D is perhaps TRBD1 (6 bases). In germline, CDR1 is MDHEN, CDR2 SYDVKM. V lost 9 bases and J 8 bases, leaving 20 bases between the germline ends. The CDR3 spans 15 residues. The CDR3 DNA reads TGTGCCAGACCCGGCAGCAGGGGCAGTTATTCACCCCTCCACTTT. Protein: CARPGSRGSYSPLHF.

Worth noting for this clonotype: Since a much larger clone is just one base distant, this may be a read error. It is likely a read error, because the conserved phenylalanine at the end of the CDR3 is missing. The chain links TRBV2 to TRBJ2-1, with D tentatively TRBD1 or TRBD2 (5 bases each). The CDR3 extends over 15 amino acids. V lost 5 bases and J 7 bases, leaving 18 bases between the germline ends. The germline V gene has CDR1 SNHLY and CDR2 FYNNEI. CDR3 DNA sequence: TGTGCCAGCAGTCCTCGAGGGGCTGTTTGGAATGAGCAGTTCTGC. Encoded protein: CASSPRGAVWNEQFC.

As concerns this clonotype: This likely comes from a read error, as the CDR3 has no conserved phenylalanine or tryptophan at its end. The limits of the CDR3 on the DNA are not certain, so only TCRdb's listed CDR3 is given. The J gene is TRBJ1-6, the V gene TRBV7-8. Germline V gene data show CDR1 as SGHVS and CDR2 as FQNEAQ. The CDR3 extends over 14 residues, inclusive of both ends. The CDR3 here is CASSLVSSNSPIHS.

This clonotype is large (0.1 to 1%) within its sample. The J gene is TRBJ2-3, the V gene TRBV20-1; no firm D call. The germline gives CDR1 DFQATT, CDR2 SNEGSKA (reference sequence). The CDR3 length is 16 residues. V was shortened by 1 base and J by 0 bases, with 14 bases between the two germline ends. In nucleotides, the CDR3 is TGCAGTGCTAGAGGTAGAGCAGACACTAGCACAGATACGCAGTATTTT. It codes for CSARGRADTSTDTQYF.

This clonotype appeared a single time. It may be a read error: a sequence one base away is much more abundant. The gene calls are TRBV6-1 and TRBJ1-2; tentative D call: TRBD1 (5 bases). Deletions cut 5 bases from V and 8 bases from J, with 18 bases between. CDR3 size: 14 residues. Germline V gene lookup returns CDR1 MNHNS and CDR2 SASEGT. The CDR3 loop reads CASSIWDGGKGYTF. The CDR3 region has the DNA TGTGCCAGCAGTATCTGGGACGGAGGGAAAGGCTACACCTTC.

The V gene is TRBV29-1, the J gene TRBJ2-7; TRBD2 might be the D (6 bases). The germline V and J ends were trimmed by 5 bases and 2 bases, with 16 bases remaining between them. This CDR3 has 14 amino acids. Germline V gene data show CDR1 as SQVTM and CDR2 as ANQGSEA. The CDR3 DNA follows: TGCAGCGTTTGGGAGGTTTCACCAACCTACGAGCAGTACTTC. Its translation: CSVWEVSPTYEQYF.

This sequence joins TRBV6-1 and TRBJ2-1, with TRBD2 as a possible D gene (6 bases). The CDR3 is 16 residues long. V lost 4 bases to trimming and J lost 8 bases, with 21 bases between them. CDR1 is MNHNS and CDR2 is SASEGT in the germline V gene. The CDR3 DNA is TGTGCCAGCAGTGCATCCCAACTAGCAGGAGCTTATGAGCAGTTCTTC. Its protein is CASSASQLAGAYEQFF.

Notes on this clonotype: This clone may be a read error of a much larger clone one base away. The chain has TRBV20-1 and TRBJ2-7; 8 bases agree with TRBD2. This CDR3 spans 15 amino acids. Germline V gives CDR1 DFQATT, CDR2 SNEGSKA (reference sequence). For the CDR3, the DNA is TGCAATGTCAGGGACCCCAGCGGGAGTATCTACGAGCAGTACTTC. Residues: CNVRDPSGSIYEQYF.